The clone carrying this T cell receptor beta chain was observed a few times. Its target is unknown. This sample stems from a study of beta chain features in type 1 diabetes. Study-level background: There was similarity between patients and healthy donors in age, gender and cell yields.

Study-wide results and caveats: Whether TCRB rearrangement is influenced by HLA type went unresolved here. Shortening of TCRB CDR3s, moderate but significant, appeared in all four CD4+ subsets of Type 1 diabetes patients. VDJ junctions from type 1 diabetes patients carried fewer insertions and larger deletions.

Expressed TCRB transcripts were sequenced, since all the RNA that had been isolated was reverse transcribed. The read count averaged about 3.57 million across naive, central memory and regulatory T cell samples. Using immunoSEQ multiplex PCR, the repertoire was profiled, and TCRdb retains in-frame clones only, with some absent. Altogether about 650,000 clones are present, around an eighth being singletons, with the ten largest covering approximately 0.11%. The sequencing input was naive CD4+ T cells from blood. The TCR sequence derives from a man aged 30 to 39 with type 1 diabetes.

CDR3 DNA: TGTGCCTGGAGTGTAAACAGAAATGAGCAGTTCTTC. As protein: CAWSVNRNEQFF. The genes are TRBV30 and TRBJ2-1; D unclear. The V gene's germline CDR1 is GTSNPN and CDR2 SVGIG (reference sequence). The CDR3 loop spans 12 amino acids. Deletions cut 0 bases from V and 7 bases from J, with 7 bases between. The full variable domain, rest sourced from reference TRBV30 and TRBJ2-1, is SQTIHQWPATLVQPVGSPLSLECTVEGTSNPNLYWYRQAAGRGLQLLFYSVGIGQISSEVPQNLSASRPQDRQFILSSKKLLLSDSGFYLCAWSVNRNEQFFGPGTRLTVL.